One and the same sample provided the 5 T cell receptor beta chains below, sequenced in a study of blood T cells in healthy people across ages. Alongside a J-beta primer mix, a sample-barcoded 5' primer served in a second PCR lasting roughly 7 to 12 cycles. Using its own MiXCR run on the 5' RACE reads, TCRdb lists one record per CDR3 protein. This repertoire shows some 760,000 distinct CDR3 sequences, roughly 25% found once; its top ten account for 9.4%. The same sample was also studied in work on T cells of mothers and their children.

Source material: blood. The source is a boy younger than 18 in good health.

J is TRBJ1-1 and V is TRBV13; no reliable D call. The CDR3 extends over 13 amino acids. V dropped 6 bases and J dropped 6 bases, with 14 bases sitting between them. The germline gives CDR1 PRHDT, CDR2 FYEKMQ (reference sequence). The CDR3 DNA is TGTGCCAGCAGTGGTACAGTAAAATCTGAAGCTTTCTTT. It yields the protein CASSGTVKSEAFF.

This clonotype was picked up a small number of times. One end of the junction fails to match germline, which may point to a read error. V is TRBV5-5 and J is TRBJ1-3, with D unresolved. The germline V gene encodes CDR1 SGHKS and CDR2 YYEKEE (reference sequence). The CDR3 covers 15 residues. For the CDR3, the DNA is TGCGCCAGCAGCTTCCTGGGTTTCCCTGGAAACACCATATATTTT. Translation: CASSFLGFPGNTIYF.

The CDR3: CASSLMTGGETEAFF. The CDR3 nucleotides are TGTGCCAGCAGCTTAATGACAGGGGGGGAAACTGAAGCTTTCTTT. The chain joins TRBV11-2 to TRBJ1-1; TRBD1 aligns across 9 bases. Germline loops: CDR1 SGHAT, CDR2 FQNNGV. Trimming cost V 2 bases and J 5 bases; bases outside gene matches: 6. The CDR3 extends over 15 amino acids.

This clonotype was seen a handful of times. The J gene is TRBJ2-5, the V gene TRBV20-1; TRBD1 matches at 8 bases. V was pared by 6 bases and J by 3 bases, with 0 bases of the junction left unmatched. CDR3 length equals 11 residues. Germline CDR1 reads DFQATT; CDR2 reads SNEGSKA (reference sequence). In DNA, the CDR3 is TGCAGTGCGGACAGGGAAGAGACCCAGTACTTC. It is translated as CSADREETQYF.

In its sample, this clonotype was seen a few times. One end of the junction does not line up with germline, which may come from a read error. The chain carries TRBV20-1 and TRBJ2-5, with D possibly being TRBD1 (6 bases). With the DNA end fitting TRBJ2-1 better, the J assignment may be wrong. From germline, CDR1 is DFQATT and CDR2 SNEGSKA (reference sequence). This CDR3 spans 16 amino acids. The DNA for the CDR3 is TGCAGTGCTAGAGGGGTACAGGGTCCCTCCCACAATGAGCAGTTCTTC. Its translation: CSARGVQGPSHNEQFF.